This T cell receptor (beta chain) was recovered during a study of T cells after yellow fever vaccination. This clonotype has more than one count but fewer than ten. This CDR3 region has 14 residues. The germline V and J ends were trimmed by 5 bases and 5 bases, with 12 bases remaining between them. MiXCR was run by TCRdb on the 5' RACE reads, yielding one entry per CDR3 protein. In the table there are 120,000 or so distinct CDR3 sequences, 12% to 15% of which are singletons. This material consisted of CD8+ T cells sorted from PBMCs, taken 5 days after the yellow fever booster vaccination. The receptor was isolated from a man between 18 and 29 years old who received the YFV17D yellow fever vaccine. The genes are TRBV12-3 or TRBV12-4 and TRBJ1-4; unclear D gene. The CDR3 region is CASSTSGWNEKLFF. The CDR3 DNA reads as TGTGCCAGCAGTACGTCCGGGTGGAATGAAAAACTGTTTTTT.